This T cell receptor beta chain was observed in a study of blood T cell repertoires in COVID-19. Per the authors' pipeline: Amplification from reference gene primers served as the basis for estimated nucleated cell counts. TCRdb's copy holds only in-frame clones and misses some; the assay was immunoSEQ multiplex PCR. For V, J and clone size, that table is used; D and trimming come from the DNA. The sample shows approximately 450,000 clones, 80% to 90% of them seen only once. This CDR3 is 13 amino acids long. The V end lost 7 bases, the J end lost 6 bases, and 16 bases lay between the germline ends. Germline loops: CDR1 SNHLY, CDR2 FYNNEI.

Sequenced material: peripheral blood. The receptor comes from a woman between 25 and 40 years old with acute or convalescent COVID-19. The chain employs TRBV2 and TRBJ2-7; D is unresolved. The CDR3: CASMRSLFVEQYF. CDR3 nucleotides: TGTGCCAGCATGCGGTCTCTGTTCGTCGAGCAGTACTTC. The variable domain in full, completed from reference TRBV2 and TRBJ2-7, reads EPEVTQTPSHQVTQMGQEVILRCVPISNHLYFYWYRQILGQKVEFLVSFYNNEISEKSEIFDDQFSVERPDGSNFTLKIRSTKLEDSAMYFCASMRSLFVEQYFGPGTRLTVT.